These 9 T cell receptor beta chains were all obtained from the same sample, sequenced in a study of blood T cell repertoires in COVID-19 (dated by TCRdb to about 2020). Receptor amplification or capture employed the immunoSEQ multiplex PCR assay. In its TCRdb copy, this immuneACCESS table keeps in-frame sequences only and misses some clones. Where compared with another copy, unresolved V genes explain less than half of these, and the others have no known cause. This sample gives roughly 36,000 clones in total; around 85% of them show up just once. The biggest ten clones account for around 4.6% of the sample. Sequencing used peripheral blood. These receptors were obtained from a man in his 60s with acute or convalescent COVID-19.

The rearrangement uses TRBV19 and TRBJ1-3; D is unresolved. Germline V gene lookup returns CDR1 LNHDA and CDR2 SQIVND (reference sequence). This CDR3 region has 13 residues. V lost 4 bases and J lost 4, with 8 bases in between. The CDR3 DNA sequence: TGTGCCAGTAGTACCCCCGCGGGAAACACCATATATTTT. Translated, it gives CASSTPAGNTIYF. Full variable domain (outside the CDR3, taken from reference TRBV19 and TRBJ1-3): DGGITQSPKYLFRKEGQNVTLSCEQNLNHDAMYWYRQDPGQGLRLIYYSQIVNDFQKGDIAEGYSVSREKKESFPLTVTSAQKNPTAFYLCASSTPAGNTIYFGEGSWLTVV.

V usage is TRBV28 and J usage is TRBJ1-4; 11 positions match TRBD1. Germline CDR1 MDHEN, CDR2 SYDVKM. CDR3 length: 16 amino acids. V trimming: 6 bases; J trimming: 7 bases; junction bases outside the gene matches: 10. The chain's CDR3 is CASRPPPGQGGEKLFF. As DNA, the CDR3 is TGTGCCAGCAGACCCCCCCCGGGACAGGGGGGTGAAAAACTGTTTTTT.

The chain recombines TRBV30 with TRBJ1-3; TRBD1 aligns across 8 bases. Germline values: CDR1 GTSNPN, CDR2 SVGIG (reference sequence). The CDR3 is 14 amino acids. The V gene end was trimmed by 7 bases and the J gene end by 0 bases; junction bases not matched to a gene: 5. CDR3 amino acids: CASTGVPSGNTIYF. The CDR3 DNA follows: TGTGCCTCGACAGGGGTCCCCTCTGGAAACACCATATATTTT.

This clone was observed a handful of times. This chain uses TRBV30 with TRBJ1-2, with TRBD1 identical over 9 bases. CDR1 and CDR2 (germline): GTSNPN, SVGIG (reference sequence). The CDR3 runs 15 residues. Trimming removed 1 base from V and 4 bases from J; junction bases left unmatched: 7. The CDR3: CAWSAGQGLPYGYTF. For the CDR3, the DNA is TGTGCCTGGAGTGCCGGACAGGGGCTCCCCTATGGCTACACCTTC.

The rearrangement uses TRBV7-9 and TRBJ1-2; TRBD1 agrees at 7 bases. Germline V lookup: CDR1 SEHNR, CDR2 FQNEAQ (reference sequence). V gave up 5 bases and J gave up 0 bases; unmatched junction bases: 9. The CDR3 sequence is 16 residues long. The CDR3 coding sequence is TGTGCCAGCAGCGCCTCGGGACAGAAGGCTAACTATGGCTACACCTTC. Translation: CASSASGQKANYGYTF.

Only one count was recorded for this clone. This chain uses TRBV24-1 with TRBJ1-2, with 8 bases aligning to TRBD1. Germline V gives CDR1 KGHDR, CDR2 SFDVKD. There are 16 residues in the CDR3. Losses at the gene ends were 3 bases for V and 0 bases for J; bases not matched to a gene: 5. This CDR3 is CATSDPGQGANYGYTF. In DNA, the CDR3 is TGTGCCACCAGTGATCCCGGACAGGGAGCTAACTATGGCTACACCTTC.

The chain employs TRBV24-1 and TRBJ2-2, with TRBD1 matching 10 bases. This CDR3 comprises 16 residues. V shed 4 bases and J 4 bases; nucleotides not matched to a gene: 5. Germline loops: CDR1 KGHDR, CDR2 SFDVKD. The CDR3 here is CATSEIGTGATGELFF. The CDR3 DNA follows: TGTGCCACCAGTGAGATCGGGACAGGGGCCACCGGGGAGCTGTTTTTT.

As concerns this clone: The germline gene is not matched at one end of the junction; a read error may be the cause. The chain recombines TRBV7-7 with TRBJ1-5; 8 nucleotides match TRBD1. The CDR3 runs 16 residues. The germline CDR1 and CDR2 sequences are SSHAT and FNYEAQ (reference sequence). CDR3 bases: TGTGCTAGCAGCTCACACTCCAGGGGGCCGCCTCAGCCCCAGCATTTT. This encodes CASSSHSRGPPQPQHF.

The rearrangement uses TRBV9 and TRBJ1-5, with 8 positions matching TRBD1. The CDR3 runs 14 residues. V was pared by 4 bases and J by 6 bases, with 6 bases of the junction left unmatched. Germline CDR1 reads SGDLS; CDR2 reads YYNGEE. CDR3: CASSLTGGSQPQHF. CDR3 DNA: TGTGCCAGCAGCTTAACAGGGGGAAGTCAGCCCCAGCATTTT.